A single sample is the source of the 18 T cell receptor beta chains below, sequenced in a study of radiotherapy plus CTLA-4 blockade in lung cancer. The repertoire was sequenced with immunoSEQ multiplex PCR; TCRdb's copy has only in-frame clones and lacks some. The table includes about 98,000 clones, 82% detected once. The sample in question was peripheral blood, obtained from a patient treated with radiotherapy plus ipilimumab. These TCRs come from a human donor with non-small cell lung cancer who had a partial response to radiotherapy plus ipilimumab.

The rearrangement uses TRBV5-1 and TRBJ1-1; 7 bases fit TRBD1. The CDR3 spans 16 residues. Trimming removed 5 bases from V and 2 bases from J; junction bases left unmatched: 12. Germline V gene lookup returns CDR1 SGHRS and CDR2 YFSETQ. The CDR3 region has the DNA TGCGCCAGCAGAACAGGACAGGCCGGGGGTAACACTGAAGCTTTCTTT. Encoded protein: CASRTGQAGGNTEAFF.

This clone was seen a single time. The DNA for the CDR3 is TGTGCCATCAGTGAGTTCCGACAGAACAATGAGCAGTTCTTC. It translates to CAISEFRQNNEQFF. This chain connects TRBV10-3 to TRBJ2-1; tentative D call: TRBD1 (5 bases). V was clipped by 1 base and J by 5 bases, with 9 bases between them. The CDR3 spans 14 residues. Germline V gives CDR1 ENHRY, CDR2 SYGVKD.

This clone has just a few counts. This sample also contains other DNA sequences that code for the same CDR3. The CDR3 reads CASSLASGELFF. CDR3 coding DNA: TGCGCCAGCAGTCTCGCCAGCGGGGAGCTGTTTTTT. This chain joins TRBV5-1 and TRBJ2-2; D unresolved. The CDR3 loop spans 12 amino acids. In germline, CDR1 is SGHRS, CDR2 YFSETQ. V gave up 5 bases and J gave up 7 bases, with 9 bases separating them.

This sequence joins TRBV5-4 and TRBJ1-2; the D gene is possibly TRBD1 (5 bases). CDR3 size: 13 residues. Germline CDR1 and CDR2: SGHNT and YYREEE (reference sequence). The V gene lost 0 bases and the J gene lost 4 bases, with 7 bases spanning the gap. CDR3 sequence reads: CASSLGGAYGYTF. The DNA of the CDR3 is TGTGCCAGCAGCTTGGGCGGGGCCTATGGCTACACCTTC.

This chain connects TRBV29-1 to TRBJ1-2; TRBD1 agrees at 7 bases. Germline V gene lookup returns CDR1 SQVTM and CDR2 ANQGSEA. Trimming cost V 6 bases and J 2 bases; bases outside gene matches: 12. This CDR3 spans 15 amino acids. The CDR3 DNA sequence: TGCAGCGTGGGGACAGACGTCAGTCCAAACTATGGCTACACCTTC. Translating gives CSVGTDVSPNYGYTF. The variable domain in full, with the rest retrieved from reference TRBV29-1 and TRBJ1-2, is SAVISQKPSRDICQRGTSLTIQCQVDSQVTMMFWYRQQPGQSLTLIATANQGSEATYESGFVIDKFPISRPNLTFSTLTVSNMSPEDSSIYLCSVGTDVSPNYGYTFGSGTRLTVV.

J is TRBJ2-2 and V is TRBV9; 12 positions agree with TRBD1. Per germline, CDR1 SGDLS and CDR2 YYNGEE. The ends lost 0 bases at V and 4 bases at J; junction bases unmatched: 10. The length of the CDR3 is 19 residues. CDR3 sequence (DNA): TGTGCCAGCAGCGTAGAAGGGGGACAGGGGGCGCGAAGCACCGGGGAGCTGTTTTTT. Amino acid sequence: CASSVEGGQGARSTGELFF. The variable domain in full, completed from reference TRBV9 and TRBJ2-2, reads DSGVTQTPKHLITATGQRVTLRCSPRSGDLSVYWYQQSLDQGLQFLIQYYNGEERAKGNILERFSAQQFPDLHSELNLSSLELGDSALYFCASSVEGGQGARSTGELFFGEGSRLTVL.

The chain carries TRBV11-2 and TRBJ2-2, with D perhaps TRBD1 (6 bases). CDR1 SGHAT and CDR2 FQNNGV come from the germline V gene. V dropped 4 bases and J dropped 5 bases, with 11 bases sitting between them. The CDR3 loop spans 14 amino acids. The DNA for the CDR3 is TGTGCCAGCAGCTCTGGACAGCCGACCGGGGAGCTGTTTTTT. This codes for CASSSGQPTGELFF.

V is TRBV27 and J is TRBJ2-7; 9 nucleotides agree with TRBD2. The CDR3 loop spans 15 amino acids. The J segment lost 4 bases and the V segment lost 0 bases, leaving 4 bases of the junction unmatched. CDR1 is MNHEY and CDR2 is SMNVEV in the germline V gene (reference sequence). DNA for the CDR3: TGTGCCAGCAGTTTATCGGCTAGCGGGACTTACGAGCAGTACTTC. It encodes CASSLSASGTYEQYF.

This chain links TRBV11-3 with TRBJ1-4; the D gene is possibly TRBD1 (6 bases). This CDR3 has 15 residues. The germline V gene encodes CDR1 SGHNT and CDR2 YENEEA. The V and J ends lost 5 bases and 3 bases respectively, with 13 bases between them. The CDR3 nucleotides read TGTGCCAGCAGCCGCACGGGGGGCTCTAATGAAAAACTGTTTTTT. This gives the protein CASSRTGGSNEKLFF.

The chain links TRBV2 to TRBJ2-2; 9 nucleotides agree with TRBD1. CDR1 is SNHLY and CDR2 is FYNNEI in the germline V gene. The CDR3 covers 14 residues. V lost 8 bases to trimming and J lost 7 bases; unmatched junction nucleotides: 8. The CDR3 region is CASAKDRGNGELFF. The CDR3, as DNA: TGTGCCAGCGCTAAGGACAGGGGAAACGGGGAGCTGTTTTTT.

The rearrangement uses TRBV6-6 and TRBJ1-1, with a weak D call TRBD1 (6 bases). CDR1 and CDR2 from the germline V gene are MNHNY and SVGAGI (reference sequence). This CDR3 spans 13 amino acids. The V end was cut by 7 bases, the J end by 0 bases, with 9 bases between. The CDR3 nucleotides read TGTGCCAGCACCCAGGGGTTGAACACTGAAGCTTTCTTT. This codes for CASTQGLNTEAFF.

The chain links TRBV28 to TRBJ1-2, with 11 bases identical to TRBD1. V was clipped by 6 bases and J by 6 bases; unmatched bases: 9. CDR1 MDHEN and CDR2 SYDVKM come from the germline V gene. The CDR3 spans 15 residues. The chain's CDR3 is CASSPSGQGAHGYTF. The CDR3 nucleotides read TGTGCCAGCAGCCCCTCCGGACAGGGGGCTCATGGCTACACCTTC.

The rearrangement links TRBV18 to TRBJ1-1; weak D call: TRBD1 (6 bases). There are 15 residues in the CDR3. The V and J ends lost 3 bases and 8 bases respectively, with 19 bases between them. The V gene's germline CDR1 is KGHSH and CDR2 LQKENI. CDR3 protein: CASSPPSQGLSEAFF. In DNA form, the CDR3 reads TGTGCCAGCTCACCTCCATCTCAGGGGCTATCGGAAGCTTTCTTT.

The chain joins TRBV18 to TRBJ1-4, with D unresolved. V lost 5 bases to trimming and J lost 0 bases, with 10 bases between them. The CDR3 extends over 15 amino acids. CDR1 is KGHSH, CDR2 LQKENI, per germline. The CDR3 loop reads CASSGQEATNEKLFF. The CDR3 nucleotides read TGTGCCAGCTCAGGGCAGGAGGCAACTAATGAAAAACTGTTTTTT.

This clone is a singleton in its sample. The chain couples TRBV18 to TRBJ1-1; D ambiguous. CDR1 is KGHSH, CDR2 LQKENI, per germline. V lost 3 bases, J lost 3 bases, and 11 bases lay in between. There are 14 residues in the CDR3. Here the CDR3 DNA reads TGTGCCAGCTCACCCTCTCGGGGAGACACTGAAGCTTTCTTT. This sequence encodes CASSPSRGDTEAFF.

The chain carries TRBV19 and TRBJ1-2; weak D call: TRBD1 (5 bases). The CDR3 covers 11 residues. Germline assignment: CDR1 LNHDA and CDR2 SQIVND (reference sequence). The V end was cut by 8 bases, the J end by 8 bases, with 12 bases between. This chain's CDR3 is CASGRDWGYTF. The CDR3 DNA reads as TGTGCCAGTGGCAGGGACTGGGGCTACACCTTC.

This clone was seen only a few times. V and J are TRBV6-1 and TRBJ1-4; no firm D call. CDR1 MNHNS and CDR2 SASEGT come from the germline V gene. The CDR3 consists of 15 residues. V lost 5 bases and J lost 5, with 15 bases in between. CDR3 sequence (DNA): TGTGCCAGCAGTACCCCCCAAGCCGGGAATGAAAAACTGTTTTTT. This encodes CASSTPQAGNEKLFF.

The rearrangement joins TRBV28 to TRBJ2-3; possible D gene TRBD2, 6 bases. V was pared by 2 bases and J by 3 bases, with 9 bases between. CDR1 and CDR2 (germline): MDHEN, SYDVKM. The CDR3 is 14 residues long. The CDR3 DNA follows: TGTGCCAGCAGTTTAGACGCGGGAACAGATACGCAGTATTTT. Its translation: CASSLDAGTDTQYF. The variable domain in full, with the rest retrieved from reference TRBV28 and TRBJ2-3, is DVKVTQSSRYLVKRTGEKVFLECVQDMDHENMFWYRQDPGLGLRLIYFSYDVKMKEKGDIPEGYSVSREKKERFSLILESASTNQTSMYLCASSLDAGTDTQYFGPGTRLTVL.